These 17 T cell receptor beta chains share one sample of origin, sequenced in a study of T cells in women clearing cervical HPV infection. The method was immunoSEQ multiplex PCR; TCRdb's version includes in-frame clones alone and lacks a portion of them. This sample lists about 29,000 clones; its ten largest clones have 2.5% to 3%. Sequences were obtained from blood buffy coat. These receptor sequences come from a woman aged 18-69 years with a cervical HPV16 infection that either progressed to CIN3+ or cleared (not recorded which).

In regard to this clone: The read comes to an end 3 residues before the CDR3 does, leaving the germline J gene to fill in the end. The gene calls are TRBV2 and TRBJ2-1; a possible D gene is TRBD2 (6 bases). The CDR3 totals 15 residues. Germline CDR1 reads SNHLY; CDR2 reads FYNNEI. Trimming took 6 bases from V and 1 from J, leaving 13 bases between them. The sequenced part of the CDR3 DNA is TGTGCCAGCAGGCCCCTAGCGAAATCCTACAATGAG. Protein: CASRPLAKSYNE. The full CDR3 is CASRPLAKSYNEQFF.

Concerning this clone itself: With the read ending 3 residues before the CDR3 end, the germline J gene is used to fill in that end. The chain joins TRBV9 to TRBJ2-1, with D unclear. V shed 0 bases and J shed 6 bases, with 13 bases lying between them. Looked up from germline, CDR1 is SGDLS and CDR2 is YYNGEE. The length of the CDR3 is 15 residues. Partial CDR3 DNA: TGTGCCAGCAGCGTAGGCTTCCCAGTCTTCAATGAG. This gives the protein CASSVGFPVFNE. The complete CDR3 reads CASSVGFPVFNEQFF. Combining the CDR3 with reference TRBV9 and TRBJ2-1 gives the whole variable domain DSGVTQTPKHLITATGQRVTLRCSPRSGDLSVYWYQQSLDQGLQFLIQYYNGEERAKGNILERFSAQQFPDLHSELNLSSLELGDSALYFCASSVGFPVFNEQFFGPGTRLTVL.

The CDR3 loop is CASSPRDIDYTF. The sequenced part of the CDR3 DNA is TGTGCCAGCTCACCCCGGGACATCGAC. The chain links TRBV18 to TRBJ1-2; tentative D call: TRBD1 (6 bases). The read halts 3 residues ahead of the CDR3 end, with the missing end drawn from the germline J gene. CDR1 is KGHSH, CDR2 LQKENI, per germline. The CDR3 is 12 amino acids.

Details on this clone: The read comes to an end 3 residues before the CDR3 does, leaving the germline J gene to fill in the end. This chain joins TRBV6-4 and TRBJ2-2; 10 nucleotides match TRBD2. Germline values: CDR1 MRHNA, CDR2 SNTAGT. With V trimmed by 5 bases and J by 7 bases, 7 bases remained unmatched. The CDR3 extends over 15 amino acids. This CDR3 reads CASSYLAGAGGELFF. Incomplete CDR3 DNA: TGTGCCAGCAGTTATCTAGCGGGAGCTGGCGGGGAG.

With regard to this clone: The read falls 3 residues short of the CDR3 end, and the missing part is taken from the germline J gene. This chain uses TRBV30 with TRBJ2-5, with a weak D call TRBD1 (5 bases). With 4 bases removed from V and 4 bases from J, the gap between germline ends came to 16 bases. The CDR3 loop spans 14 amino acids. Germline CDR1 GTSNPN, CDR2 SVGIG (reference sequence). CDR3 sequence reads: CAWNLNGAGETQYF. Incomplete CDR3 DNA: TGTGCCTGGAATCTAAATGGGGCAGGAGAGACC.

On this clone itself: The CDR3 end is not reached by the read, which stops 3 residues before it; the germline J gene fills it in. The V call is TRBV19, the J call TRBJ2-1, with D possibly matching TRBD2 (6 bases). Germline CDR1 LNHDA, CDR2 SQIVND (reference sequence). V was clipped by 4 bases and J by 3 bases, with 13 bases between them. The CDR3 consists of 15 residues. The part of the CDR3 DNA that was read is TGTGCCAGTAGTAGCGGGATTAGAGGCTACAATGAG. Its protein product is CASSSGIRGYNE. The CDR3, in full, reads CASSSGIRGYNEQFF.

This clone is called medium-sized based on its frequency. The read ends 3 residues before the CDR3 terminus; that terminus is restored from the germline J gene. This rearrangement joins TRBV29-1 to TRBJ1-1; maybe TRBD1 (6 bases). Trimming pared 4 bases from V and 2 bases from J, leaving 14 bases between. The CDR3 is made up of 14 amino acids. Germline loops: CDR1 SQVTM, CDR2 ANQGSEA. Partial CDR3 DNA: TGCAGCGTTGCGGCACAGGGTGGAAACACTGAA. Translating it yields CSVAAQGGNTE. The full CDR3 protein is CSVAAQGGNTEAFF.

As to this clone: The observed sequence ends 3 residues before the CDR3 terminus, with the missing tail filled in from the germline J gene. The chain has TRBV2 and TRBJ2-3; D perhaps matches TRBD2 (6 bases). The V gene lost 6 bases and the J gene lost 0 bases, with 13 bases spanning the gap. This CDR3 is built from 15 residues. From germline, CDR1 is SNHLY and CDR2 FYNNEI. The part of the CDR3 DNA that was read is TGTGCCAGCAGGTCCGGGACTCAGAGCACAGATACG. This sequence encodes CASRSGTQSTDT. The entire CDR3 protein reads CASRSGTQSTDTQYF. Complete variable domain (other parts from reference TRBV2 and TRBJ2-3): EPEVTQTPSHQVTQMGQEVILRCVPISNHLYFYWYRQILGQKVEFLVSFYNNEISEKSEIFDDQFSVERPDGSNFTLKIRSTKLEDSAMYFCASRSGTQSTDTQYFGPGTRLTVL.

Comments on this clone: The read gets to within 3 residues of the CDR3 end, and the germline J gene fills in the rest. V usage is TRBV16 and J usage is TRBJ1-3; D is unclear. There are 14 residues in the CDR3. With 8 bases removed from V and 4 bases from J, the gap between germline ends came to 15 bases. The germline gives CDR1 KGHSY, CDR2 FQNENV. CDR3 sequence: CASSASGSGNTIYF. The sequenced CDR3 bases are TGTGCCAGCTCCGCCTCAGGATCCGGAAACACC.

A remark on this clone: The sequenced fragment ends 3 residues before the CDR3 boundary, so the rest is inferred from the germline J gene. The gene calls are TRBV5-4 and TRBJ2-5; the match to TRBD2 covers 8 bases. Germline loops: CDR1 SGHNT, CDR2 YYREEE (reference sequence). The CDR3 has 13 amino acids. The trim removed 4 bases at V and 4 bases at J, leaving 3 bases unmatched. The CDR3 loop reads CASSPGGAETQYF. Partial CDR3 DNA: TGTGCCAGCAGCCCCGGGGGGGCAGAGACC.

Worth noting for this clone: The read ends 3 residues early relative to the CDR3; the germline J gene fills the gap. The same CDR3 is also encoded by other DNA sequences in this sample. This chain uses TRBV10-2 with TRBJ2-5; D remains unclear. The germline gives CDR1 WSHSY, CDR2 SAAADI. V was pared by 7 bases and J by 2 bases, with 8 bases between. This CDR3 region has 12 residues. The CDR3 bases that were read are TGCGCCAGCATGCGGAGACAAGAGACC. This sequence encodes CASMRRQET. The CDR3 in its entirety is CASMRRQETQYF.

In regard to this clone: The DNA ends 3 residues before the CDR3 does, and the rest of the CDR3 is filled in from the germline J gene. This sequence joins TRBV20-1 and TRBJ1-6; D might be TRBD1 (5 bases). Trimming stripped 6 bases from V and 4 bases from J, with 13 bases between. CDR3 length: 14 amino acids. Germline V gene lookup returns CDR1 DFQATT and CDR2 SNEGSKA (reference sequence). The sequenced part of the CDR3 DNA is TGCAGTGCCAAAGGGGCCGTATATAATTCACCC. As protein: CSAKGAVYNSP. The CDR3 in full is CSAKGAVYNSPLHF.

Comments on this clone: Sequencing ends 3 residues short of the CDR3 end; the germline J gene provides the rest. The chain uses TRBV20-1 and TRBJ2-2; D not certain. Trimming stripped 5 bases from V and 2 bases from J, with 6 bases between. The germline CDR1 and CDR2 sequences are DFQATT and SNEGSKA (reference sequence). This CDR3 comprises 12 residues. The chain's CDR3 is CSASINTGELFF. Partial CDR3 DNA: TGCAGTGCTTCCATTAACACCGGGGAG.

Details on this clone: The read comes to an end 3 residues before the CDR3 does, leaving the germline J gene to fill in the end. V usage is TRBV2 and J usage is TRBJ2-3, with 7 bases fitting TRBD1. This CDR3 is built from 16 residues. The ends lost 4 bases at V and 6 bases at J; junction bases unmatched: 13. CDR1 SNHLY and CDR2 FYNNEI come from the germline V gene. The CDR3 spells CASSVEGALFTDTQYF. The CDR3 bases that were read are TGTGCCAGCAGTGTCGAGGGGGCGCTTTTCACGGATACG.

A remark on this clone: Sequencing ends 3 residues short of the CDR3 end; the germline J gene provides the rest. The chain couples TRBV7-8 to TRBJ1-5, with a possible D match to TRBD1 (5 bases). Per germline, CDR1 SGHVS and CDR2 FQNEAQ. The CDR3 is 15 amino acids. V was trimmed by 4 bases and J by 3 bases, leaving 13 bases between them. The CDR3 loop reads CASSSYDRYNQPQHF. The DNA read from the CDR3 is TGTGCCAGCAGCTCGTATGACAGATACAATCAGCCC. The full variable domain, completed using reference TRBV7-8 and TRBJ1-5, is GAGVSQSPRYKVAKRGQDVALRCDPISGHVSLFWYQQALGQGPEFLTYFQNEAQLDKSGLPSDRFFAERPEGSVSTLKIQRTQQEDSAVYLCASSSYDRYNQPQHFGDGTRLSIL.

Comment on this clone: The read comes to an end 3 residues before the CDR3 does, leaving the germline J gene to fill in the end. V is TRBV7-9 and J is TRBJ2-5; the D gene is possibly TRBD1 (6 bases). Germline CDR1 is SEHNR and CDR2 is FQNEAQ (reference sequence). Trimming cost V 5 bases and J 3 bases, with 13 bases left between them. The CDR3 runs 14 residues. The part of the CDR3 DNA that was read is TGTGCCAGCAGCCCACAGAACAGGGAAGAGACC. Its protein is CASSPQNREET. The entire CDR3 protein is CASSPQNREETQYF.

About this clone: The CDR3 extends 3 residues past the end of the read, so its final part is completed from the germline J gene. V usage is TRBV29-1 and J usage is TRBJ2-3, with TRBD2 matching over 9 bases. The germline CDR1 and CDR2 sequences are SQVTM and ANQGSEA. V trimming: 4 bases; J trimming: 0 bases; junction bases outside the gene matches: 8. This CDR3 region has 16 residues. This chain's CDR3 is CSVGAGGRASTDTQYF. CDR3 DNA, as far as it was read: TGCAGCGTTGGAGCGGGGGGTCGGGCTAGCACAGATACG.